Here is one TCR beta chain with its context. Its antigen is unknown. CD8+ and CD4+ T cells circulating in blood were sequenced for TCR beta. TEMRA cells were FACS-enriched and CD8+ and CD4+ T cells negatively isolated. RNA in amounts of about 0.5 to 1 ug was reverse transcribed with random hexamers. Across 54 Vbeta and 13 Jbeta, TCR beta CDR3 was amplified with immunoSEQ multiplex PCR. TCRdb reprocessed the immunoSEQ multiplex PCR reads via MiXCR and lists one record per CDR3 protein. In the table there are about 300,000 distinct CDR3 sequences, 85% of which are singletons. This entry is derived from a study of CD8 T cells in Susac syndrome. Study-level points and caveats: Acknowledgment was made by the study that its TCR sequencing and HLA analysis involved a relatively small number of individuals.

V shed 3 bases and J shed 5 bases, with 11 bases lying between them. The CDR3 is 12 residues long. Germline V lookup: CDR1 GTSNPN, CDR2 SVGIG (reference sequence). The sequenced material came from CD8+ T cells from PBMCs. The TCR comes from a human donor with multiple sclerosis. The V gene is TRBV30, the J gene TRBJ2-7, with D perhaps TRBD1 or TRBD2 (6 bases each). The CDR3 sequence is CAWSLGGHEQYF. CDR3 nucleotides: TGTGCCTGGAGCTTGGGGGGCCACGAGCAGTACTTC.